Each of the 6 T cell receptor beta chains below was sequenced from the same sample in a study of sequential checkpoint blockade in melanoma. Clones were read by immunoSEQ multiplex PCR, and TCRdb kept only the in-frame ones, dropping some. The table records around 35,000 clones, 30% to 35% of them present only once. Treatment of the sample: randomized to nivolumab then ipilimumab (arm A) or the reverse (arm B). This specimen was tumor tissue (inferred from file names), taken from a patient given nivolumab and ipilimumab in sequence. The receptor source for this set is a human donor with melanoma.

This clone was detected a few times. This chain links TRBV11-3 with TRBJ2-7, with 7 bases matching TRBD1. V shed 5 bases, J shed 2 bases, and the junction held 9 bases outside the gene matches. CDR3 length: 15 amino acids. Germline CDR1 is SGHNT and CDR2 is YENEEA. For the CDR3, the DNA is TGTGCCAGCAGCGAAACCGGGACAGTAGCCTACGAGCAGTACTTC. This encodes CASSETGTVAYEQYF.

The chain recombines TRBV25-1 with TRBJ1-3; no clear D gene. This CDR3 region has 14 residues. Germline values: CDR1 MGHDK, CDR2 SYGVNS. Trimming removed 8 bases from V and 0 bases from J, with 11 bases in between. The CDR3 spells CASRGPSSGNTIYF. CDR3 sequence (DNA): TGTGCCAGCCGCGGACCTAGCTCTGGAAACACCATATATTTT.

The CDR3 DNA sequence: TGTGCCATCACCTCACAGATCTCTGGAAACACCATATATTTT. It translates to CAITSQISGNTIYF. The chain is built from TRBV6-8 and TRBJ1-3, with unresolved D. CDR3 length: 14 amino acids. Germline CDR1 reads MNHGY; CDR2 reads SAAAGT. V was cut by 10 bases and J by 0 bases, with 13 bases left in between.

The chain combines TRBV29-1 with TRBJ1-1, with D uncertain. The CDR3 length is 15 residues. From germline, CDR1 is SQVTM and CDR2 ANQGSEA. Trimming took 0 bases from V and 5 from J, leaving 16 bases between them. CDR3 sequence (DNA): TGCAGCGTTGAAGATCGTGGAGTAACGAGAACTGAAGCTTTCTTT. Encoded protein: CSVEDRGVTRTEAFF.

In this sample, this clone turned up a few times. The rearrangement uses TRBV11-3 and TRBJ2-1, with TRBD2 as a possible D gene (7 bases). V lost 5 bases and J lost 7, with 18 bases in between. CDR1 SGHNT and CDR2 YENEEA come from the germline V gene. This CDR3 is 15 amino acids long. CDR3 bases: TGTGCCAGCAGCCCCTCTGGGGGGGCGGGAAATGAGCAGTTCTTC. It encodes CASSPSGGAGNEQFF.

There are a few counts of this clone. The chain employs TRBV6-8 and TRBJ2-1, with D hard to call. Per the germline V gene, CDR1 is MNHGY and CDR2 is SAAAGT. The CDR3 sequence is 16 residues long. V shed 4 bases and J shed 5 bases, with 18 bases lying between them. CDR3 region: CASSSLGNTNNNEQFF. CDR3 in DNA: TGTGCCAGCAGTTCCTTGGGGAATACGAACAACAATGAGCAGTTCTTC.